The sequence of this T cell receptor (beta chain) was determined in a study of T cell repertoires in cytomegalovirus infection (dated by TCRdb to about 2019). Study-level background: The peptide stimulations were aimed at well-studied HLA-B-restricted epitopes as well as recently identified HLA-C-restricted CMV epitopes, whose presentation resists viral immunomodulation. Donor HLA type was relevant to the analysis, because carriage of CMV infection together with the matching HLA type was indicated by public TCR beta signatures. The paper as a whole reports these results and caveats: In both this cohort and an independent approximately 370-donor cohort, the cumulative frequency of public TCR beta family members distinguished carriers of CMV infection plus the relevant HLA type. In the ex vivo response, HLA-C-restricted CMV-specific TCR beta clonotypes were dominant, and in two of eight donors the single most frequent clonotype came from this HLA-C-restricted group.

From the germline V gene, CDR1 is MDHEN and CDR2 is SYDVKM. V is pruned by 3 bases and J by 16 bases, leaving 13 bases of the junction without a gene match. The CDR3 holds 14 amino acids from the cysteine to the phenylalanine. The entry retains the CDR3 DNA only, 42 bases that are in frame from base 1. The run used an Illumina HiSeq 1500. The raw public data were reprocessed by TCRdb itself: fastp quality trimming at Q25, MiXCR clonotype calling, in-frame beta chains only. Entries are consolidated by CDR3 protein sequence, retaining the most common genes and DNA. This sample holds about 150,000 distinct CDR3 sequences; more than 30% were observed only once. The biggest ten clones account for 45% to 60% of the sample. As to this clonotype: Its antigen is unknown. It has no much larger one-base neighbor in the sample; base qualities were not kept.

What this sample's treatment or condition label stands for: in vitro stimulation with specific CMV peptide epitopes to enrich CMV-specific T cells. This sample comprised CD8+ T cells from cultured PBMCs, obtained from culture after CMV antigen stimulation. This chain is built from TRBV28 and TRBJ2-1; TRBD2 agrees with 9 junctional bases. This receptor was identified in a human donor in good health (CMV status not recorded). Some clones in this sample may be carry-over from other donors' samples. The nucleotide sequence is TGTGCCAGCAGTTTTGAGGCGGGGGGGCTTTTTCTATTCTTC. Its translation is CASSFEAGGLFLFF.